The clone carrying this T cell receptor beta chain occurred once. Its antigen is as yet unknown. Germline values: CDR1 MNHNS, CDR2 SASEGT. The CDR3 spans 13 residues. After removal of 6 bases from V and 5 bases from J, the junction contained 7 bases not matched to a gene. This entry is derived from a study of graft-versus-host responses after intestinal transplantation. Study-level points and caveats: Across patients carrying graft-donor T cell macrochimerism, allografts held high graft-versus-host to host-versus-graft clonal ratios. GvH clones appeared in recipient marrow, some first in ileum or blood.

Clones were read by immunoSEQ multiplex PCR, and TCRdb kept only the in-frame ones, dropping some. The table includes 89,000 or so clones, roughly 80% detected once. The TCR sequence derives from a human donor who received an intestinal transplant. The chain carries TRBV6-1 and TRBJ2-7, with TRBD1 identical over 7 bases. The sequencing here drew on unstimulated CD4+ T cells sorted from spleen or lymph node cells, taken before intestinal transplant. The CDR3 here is CASSSTGLHEQYF. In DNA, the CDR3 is TGTGCCAGCAGCTCGACAGGGCTCCACGAGCAGTACTTC.